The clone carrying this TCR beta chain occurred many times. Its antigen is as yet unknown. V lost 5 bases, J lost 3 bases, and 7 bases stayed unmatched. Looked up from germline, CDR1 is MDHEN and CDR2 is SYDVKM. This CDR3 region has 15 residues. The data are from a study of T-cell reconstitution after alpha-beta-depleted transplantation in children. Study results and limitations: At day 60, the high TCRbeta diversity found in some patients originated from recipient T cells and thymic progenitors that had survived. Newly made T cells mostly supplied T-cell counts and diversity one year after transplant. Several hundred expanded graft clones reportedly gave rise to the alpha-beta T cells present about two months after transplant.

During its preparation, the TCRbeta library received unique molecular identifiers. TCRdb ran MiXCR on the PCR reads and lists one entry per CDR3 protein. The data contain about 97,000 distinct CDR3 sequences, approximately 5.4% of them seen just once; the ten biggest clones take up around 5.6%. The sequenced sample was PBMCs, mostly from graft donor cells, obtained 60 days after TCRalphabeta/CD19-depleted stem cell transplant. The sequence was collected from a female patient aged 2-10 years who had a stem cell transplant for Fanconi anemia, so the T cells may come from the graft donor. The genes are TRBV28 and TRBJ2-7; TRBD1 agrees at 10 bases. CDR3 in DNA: TGTGCCAGCAGTCTCATGGGACAGGGGCTCTACGAGCAGTACTTC. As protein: CASSLMGQGLYEQYF.